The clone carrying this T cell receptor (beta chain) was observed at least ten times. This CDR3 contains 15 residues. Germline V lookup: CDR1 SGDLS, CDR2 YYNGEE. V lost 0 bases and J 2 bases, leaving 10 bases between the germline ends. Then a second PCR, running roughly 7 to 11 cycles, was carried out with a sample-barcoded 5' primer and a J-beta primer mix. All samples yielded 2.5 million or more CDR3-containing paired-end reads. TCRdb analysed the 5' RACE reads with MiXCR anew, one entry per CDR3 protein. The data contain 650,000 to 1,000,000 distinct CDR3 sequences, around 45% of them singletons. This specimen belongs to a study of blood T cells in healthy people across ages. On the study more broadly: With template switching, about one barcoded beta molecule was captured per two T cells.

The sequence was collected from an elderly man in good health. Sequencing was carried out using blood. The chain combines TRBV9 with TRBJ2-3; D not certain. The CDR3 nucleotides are TGTGCCAGCAGCGTAGTGTCGGATAACACAGATACGCAGTATTTT. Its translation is CASSVVSDNTDTQYF.